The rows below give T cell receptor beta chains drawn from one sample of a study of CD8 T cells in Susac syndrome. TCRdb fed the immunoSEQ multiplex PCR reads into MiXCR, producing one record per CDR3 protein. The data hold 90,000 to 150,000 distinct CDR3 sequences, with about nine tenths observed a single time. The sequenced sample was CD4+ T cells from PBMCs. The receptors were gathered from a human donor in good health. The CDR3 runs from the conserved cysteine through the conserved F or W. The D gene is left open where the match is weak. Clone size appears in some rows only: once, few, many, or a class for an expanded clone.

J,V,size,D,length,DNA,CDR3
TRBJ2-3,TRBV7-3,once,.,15,TGTGCCAGCAGCTATGGGGCCCGGAACACAGATACGCAGTATTTT,CASSYGARNTDTQYF
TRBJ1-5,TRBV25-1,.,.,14,TGTGCCAGCAGTGGGTATGGGGGTTATCAGCCCCAGCATTTT,CASSGYGGYQPQHF
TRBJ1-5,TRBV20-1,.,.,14,TGCAGTGCTAGTGGAGGGGATAGCAATCAGCCCCAGCATTTT,CSASGGDSNQPQHF
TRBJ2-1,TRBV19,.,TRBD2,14,TGTGCCAGTTCCGGGACTAGCGGGACAGGTGAGCAGTTCTTC,CASSGTSGTGEQFF
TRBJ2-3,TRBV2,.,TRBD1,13,TGTGCCAGGACAGGGGGCGGCACAGATACGCAGTATTTT,CARTGGGTDTQYF
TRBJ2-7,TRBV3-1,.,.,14,TGTGCCAGCAGCCAAAGTCAGGGGGGATACGAGCAGTACTTC,CASSQSQGGYEQYF
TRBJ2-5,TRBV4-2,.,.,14,TGTGCCAGCAGCCAAATGGACGGTGAAGAGACCCAGTACTTC,CASSQMDGEETQYF
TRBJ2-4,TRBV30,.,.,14,TGTGCCTGGAGTGTTGACGGCAGGGGAAACATTCAGTACTTC,CAWSVDGRGNIQYF
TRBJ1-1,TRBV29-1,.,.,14,TGCAGCGTTGACAGGGGAGGTTTCTACACTGAAGCTTTCTTT,CSVDRGGFYTEAFF
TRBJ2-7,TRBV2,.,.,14,TGTGCCAGCAGTCCAAGGACAGACTCCTACGAGCAGTACTTC,CASSPRTDSYEQYF
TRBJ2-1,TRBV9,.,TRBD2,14,TGTGCCAGCAGCCCAAAGGGACTAGCTCACGAGCAGTTCTTC,CASSPKGLAHEQFF
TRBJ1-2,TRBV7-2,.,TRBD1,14,TGTGCCAGCAGCCCCGGGACAGGGATGTCTGGCTACACCTTC,CASSPGTGMSGYTF
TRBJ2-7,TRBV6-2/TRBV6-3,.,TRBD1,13,TGTGCCAGCCGATTTACAGGGGCCTACGAGCAGTACTTC,CASRFTGAYEQYF
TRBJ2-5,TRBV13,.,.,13,TGTGCCAGCAGCTTGTCGGGGTCGAAGACCCAGTACTTC,CASSLSGSKTQYF
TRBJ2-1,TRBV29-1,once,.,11,TGCAGCTATCGGACGGGCTTGGTGCAGTTCTTC,CSYRTGLVQFF
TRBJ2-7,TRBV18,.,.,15,TGTGCCAGCTCACCGAGGCAGGGCGTGTCCTACGAGCAGTACTTC,CASSPRQGVSYEQYF
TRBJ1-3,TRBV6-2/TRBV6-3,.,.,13,TGTGCCAGCAGCTGGGACTCTGGAAACACCATATATTTT,CASSWDSGNTIYF
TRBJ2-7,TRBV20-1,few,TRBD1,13,TGCAGTGCTAGGGGGACAGGGGGCTCCGAGCAGTACTTC,CSARGTGGSEQYF
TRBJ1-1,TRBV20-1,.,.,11,TGCAGTGCTGTACACGGGATGGAGGCTTTCTTT,CSAVHGMEAFF
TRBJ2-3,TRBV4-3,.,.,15,TGCGCCAGCAGCCATGAAGGAGCTAGCACAGATACGCAGTATTTT,CASSHEGASTDTQYF
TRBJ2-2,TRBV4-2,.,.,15,TGTGCCAGCAGCCGCCTCGACGGAAACACCGGGGAGCTGTTTTTT,CASSRLDGNTGELFF
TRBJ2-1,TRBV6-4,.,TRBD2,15,TGTGCCAGCAGTCGACTAGCGGGAGGAAACAATGAGCAGTTCTTC,CASSRLAGGNNEQFF
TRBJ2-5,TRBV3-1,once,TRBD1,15,TGTGCCAGCAGCGCACGATCGACAGGGAACGAGACCCAGTACTTC,CASSARSTGNETQYF
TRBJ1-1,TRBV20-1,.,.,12,TGCAGTGGCGGGGTGGATAACACTGAAGCTTTCTTT,CSGGVDNTEAFF
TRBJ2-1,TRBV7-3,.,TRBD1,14,TGTGCCAGCAGCTCCGGGACAGGGGTACATGAGCAGTTCTTC,CASSSGTGVHEQFF
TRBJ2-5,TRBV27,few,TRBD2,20,TGTGCCAGCAGTTCTCGTCCCCCGACTAGCGGGAGTAACGGGAAAGAGACCCAGTACTTC,CASSSRPPTSGSNGKETQYF
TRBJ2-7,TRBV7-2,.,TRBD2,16,TGTGCCAGCAGCCTTAACCAACCACTAGCGATCCACGAGCAGTACTTC,CASSLNQPLAIHEQYF
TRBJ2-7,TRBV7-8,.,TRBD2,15,TGTGCCAGCAGCCCCAGACTAGCGGCGTCCTACGAGCAGTACTTC,CASSPRLAASYEQYF
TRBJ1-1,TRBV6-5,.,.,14,TGTGACAGCAGTTACGGGGGGGTGAACACTGAAGCTTTCTTT,CDSSYGGVNTEAFF
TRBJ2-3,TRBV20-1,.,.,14,TGCAGTGCTAGACAGACGCTAGGGACAGATACGCAGTATTTT,CSARQTLGTDTQYF
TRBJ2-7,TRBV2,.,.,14,TGTGCCAGCAACGGCGGGGGCCTTACCTACGAGCAGTACTTC,CASNGGGLTYEQYF
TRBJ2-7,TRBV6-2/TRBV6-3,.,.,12,TGTGCCAGCAGTACCATGACCTACGAGCAGTACTTC,CASSTMTYEQYF
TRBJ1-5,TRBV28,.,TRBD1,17,TGTGCCAGCAGTTCCTTTCGTTCCGGGACAGCTAATCAGCCCCAGCATTTT,CASSSFRSGTANQPQHF
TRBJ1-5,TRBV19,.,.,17,TGTGCCAGTAGTATCCCCTCCAGACAGGCCCTCAATCAGCCCCAGCATTTT,CASSIPSRQALNQPQHF
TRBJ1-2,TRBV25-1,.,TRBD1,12,TGTGCCAGCCGGGGACAGGTGTATGGCTACACCTTC,CASRGQVYGYTF
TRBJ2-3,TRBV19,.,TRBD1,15,TGTGCCAGTAGCCCCCAGACAGGGTCGGCAGATACGCAGTATTTT,CASSPQTGSADTQYF
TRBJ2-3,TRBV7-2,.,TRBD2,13,TGTGCCGGCGGACTAGCGGGCACAGATACGCAGTATTTT,CAGGLAGTDTQYF
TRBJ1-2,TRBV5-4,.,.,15,TGTGCCAGCAGCCCAGTAATTTGGGTTAATGGTGGCTACACCTTC,CASSPVIWVNGGYTF
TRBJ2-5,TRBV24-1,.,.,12,TGTGCCACCAGTGATTCCGGAGAGACCCAGTACTTC,CATSDSGETQYF
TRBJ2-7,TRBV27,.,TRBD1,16,TGTGCCAGCAGTCCAACAAGGGACAGGGGTCGGGACGAGCAGTACTTC,CASSPTRDRGRDEQYF
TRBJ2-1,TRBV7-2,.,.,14,TGTGCCAGCAGCCCCCGGGGCGCAATCAATGAGCAGTTCTTC,CASSPRGAINEQFF
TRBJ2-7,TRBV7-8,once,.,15,TGTGCCAGCAGCTTACAACAGGGAGGCTCCTACGAGCAGTACTTC,CASSLQQGGSYEQYF
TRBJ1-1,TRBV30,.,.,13,TGTGCCTCAACTCTCTCCGGGCCTCTCGAAGCTTTCTTT,CASTLSGPLEAFF
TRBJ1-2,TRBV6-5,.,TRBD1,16,TGTGCCAGCAGTTACACAATACTACAGGGGGCCTATGGCTACACCTTC,CASSYTILQGAYGYTF
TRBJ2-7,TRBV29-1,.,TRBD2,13,TGCAGCGTGGGACTACGACAGATGCGGGAGCAGTACTTC,CSVGLRQMREQYF
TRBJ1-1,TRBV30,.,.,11,TGTGCCTGGAGAGGAGGGACTGAAGCTTTCTTT,CAWRGGTEAFF
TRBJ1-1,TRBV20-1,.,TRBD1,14,TGCAGTGCTAGACTCGGGACAGTGAACACTGAAGCTTTCTTT,CSARLGTVNTEAFF
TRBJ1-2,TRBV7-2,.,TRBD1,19,TGTGCCAGCAGCTTAGCCGCTCCATTTACCGGGACAGGGGGCCGTGGCTACACCTTC,CASSLAAPFTGTGGRGYTF
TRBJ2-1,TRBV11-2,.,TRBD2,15,TGTGCCAGCAGCGTGGGACTAGCGGGAGTGGGGGAGCAGTTCTTC,CASSVGLAGVGEQFF
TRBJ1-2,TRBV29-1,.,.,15,TGCAGCGTTGAAGTAGTGGTCTCAGCTAACTATGGCTACACCTTC,CSVEVVVSANYGYTF
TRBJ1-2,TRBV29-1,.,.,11,TGCAGCGTTGGGCCGACGGATGGCTACACCTTC,CSVGPTDGYTF
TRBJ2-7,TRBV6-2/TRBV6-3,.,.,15,TGTGCCAGCAGTTACTCGGGTAACGACCCCTACGAGCAGTACTTC,CASSYSGNDPYEQYF
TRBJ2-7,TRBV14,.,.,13,TGTGCCAGCAGCCAGCTAGCTGGTCTCGAGCAGTACTTC,CASSQLAGLEQYF